This entry is about one T cell receptor beta chain. Its antigen is still unknown. No base quality information exists; no much larger clone differs at one position. The immunoSEQ Assay, a bias-controlled multiplex PCR, was used to amplify TCRbeta CDR3 regions from genomic DNA. On the study's bioinformatics: The number of nucleated cells in each sample was estimated by amplification of reference gene primers within the assay. To quantify the absolute abundance of each unique TCRbeta CDR3 rearrangement, sequence reads were collapsed and filtered. For each sample, productive Simpson clonality was calculated as the square root of Simpson's diversity index across productive rearrangements. This is the immuneACCESS table as TCRdb keeps it, with only in-frame sequences that have V and J called. A part of the clones is gone; compared with another copy, unresolved V genes explain less than half, and the rest is unexplained. V and J calls and clone size are those listed in that table; D and trimming were worked out from the DNA. The sample includes about 120,000 clones, with 65% to 90% observed a single time. Approximately 11% of the sample goes to the ten largest clones.

This specimen belongs to a study of blood T cell repertoires in COVID-19 (dated by TCRdb to the early 2020s). About the study as a whole: Samples covering the acute and convalescent phases of COVID-19 were provided by collaborators in the United States, Italy and Spain. A de-identified subject ID, COVID-19 status, age in years and sex were almost always included in the sample metadata. The prospective study material was composed of cDNA or gDNA derived from T cells, B-cell-depleted T cells, or PBMCs. The repertoires were made available in a free public database intended to serve as a resource for research on the immune response to SARS-CoV-2. Deeply sampled blood TCRbeta repertoires from subjects exposed to, actively infected with, or recovered from COVID-19 were included in the dataset. The samples were drawn from two sources: the first 160 participants of the ongoing ImmuneRACE study, and some 1,300 subjects contributed by 6 global collaborators. Where available, HLA class I and class II types were obtained from metadata supplied by the sample provider rather than from assay-based typing.

What the authors observed across the whole study: The quantity of clinical and demographic metadata differed by source and by participant and was supplied without curation.

V is trimmed back by 3 bases and J by 10 bases, and the junction contains 18 bases that no gene match accounts for. The CDR3 contains 16 residues, cysteine and phenylalanine counted. Only the CDR3 DNA is retained, 48 bases long and in frame from the first base. From the germline V gene, CDR1 is SGDLS and CDR2 is YYNGEE. Each collaborating institution followed its own protocols to collect whole blood in K2EDTA tubes. For TCRbeta analysis, collaborators shipped samples in one of three forms: frozen whole blood, isolated PBMCs, or DNA extracted from either of those sample types. The chain employs TRBV9 and TRBJ2-5; 7 nucleotides in the junction match TRBD1. Sequencing was done on a sample of peripheral blood. This clonotype was obtained from an elderly man with acute or convalescent COVID-19. The CDR3 amino acid sequence is: CASSGGTATPLWGQYF. The sequenced DNA: TGTGCCAGCAGCGGTGGGACAGCTACTCCATTGTGGGGCCAGTACTTC.